Below, 21 T cell receptor beta chains from the same sample are listed, as sequenced in a study of CD8+ T cells in alopecia areata. As for treatment: oral pan-JAK inhibitor, 5-10 mg twice daily. RNA was extracted and reverse transcribed into cDNA as the sequencing template. Sequencing used immunoSEQ multiplex PCR; TCRdb keeps in-frame clones, though not all of them. The sample lists approximately 280,000 clones, roughly 64% occurring once. The sample in question was CD4+ T cells sorted from blood, obtained at week 24, from a patient treated with tofacitinib. The source of these receptors is a human donor with alopecia areata.

The rearrangement joins TRBV9 to TRBJ1-2; possibly TRBD1 for D (5 bases). V was shortened by 0 bases and J by 8 bases, with 23 bases between the two germline ends. This CDR3 region has 17 residues. Germline assignment: CDR1 SGDLS and CDR2 YYNGEE. DNA of the CDR3: TGTGCCAGCAGCGTAGGGGGGACGGATAATGGCCTTAGCGGCTACACCTTC. Protein product: CASSVGGTDNGLSGYTF. Using reference TRBV9 and TRBJ1-2 for the parts outside the CDR3, the full variable domain is DSGVTQTPKHLITATGQRVTLRCSPRSGDLSVYWYQQSLDQGLQFLIQYYNGEERAKGNILERFSAQQFPDLHSELNLSSLELGDSALYFCASSVGGTDNGLSGYTFGSGTRLTVV.

The chain links TRBV6-1 to TRBJ1-2, with TRBD1 matching 8 bases. J gave up 5 bases and V 5 bases, and 4 bases lay outside the gene matches. Germline V gives CDR1 MNHNS, CDR2 SASEGT. CDR3 size: 13 residues. The DNA of the CDR3 is TGTGCCAGCAGTCAGGACAGGGTGTATGGCTACACCTTC. Residues: CASSQDRVYGYTF.

As concerns this clone: Other DNA sequences of this sample code for an identical CDR3. The chain carries TRBV5-1 and TRBJ2-6; D ambiguous. Germline V gives CDR1 SGHRS, CDR2 YFSETQ. This CDR3 comprises 14 residues. Trimming cost V 4 bases and J 0 bases, with 5 bases left between them. The CDR3 region has the DNA TGCGCCAGCAGCCCGAGCTCTGGGGCCAACGTCCTGACTTTC. Its protein product is CASSPSSGANVLTF.

V usage is TRBV29-1 and J usage is TRBJ2-4; 7 nucleotides align to TRBD2. CDR1 is SQVTM, CDR2 ANQGSEA, per germline. The trim removed 5 bases at V and 10 bases at J, leaving 5 bases unmatched. The CDR3 totals 11 residues. This CDR3 is CSVLWGGIQYF. The CDR3 DNA reads as TGCAGCGTTCTTTGGGGAGGGATTCAGTACTTC.

The table lists this clone with a few counts. This chain uses TRBV9 with TRBJ2-1; D call uncertain. The CDR3 loop spans 13 amino acids. Germline V gene data show CDR1 as SGDLS and CDR2 as YYNGEE. With 0 bases removed from V and 10 bases from J, the gap between germline ends came to 11 bases. This CDR3 reads CASSVAGGKEQFF. The CDR3 DNA reads TGTGCCAGCAGCGTAGCGGGTGGTAAGGAGCAGTTCTTC. Full variable domain (outside the CDR3, taken from reference TRBV9 and TRBJ2-1): DSGVTQTPKHLITATGQRVTLRCSPRSGDLSVYWYQQSLDQGLQFLIQYYNGEERAKGNILERFSAQQFPDLHSELNLSSLELGDSALYFCASSVAGGKEQFFGPGTRLTVL.

This chain connects TRBV29-1 to TRBJ1-1; possibly TRBD1 for D (6 bases). Germline CDR1 SQVTM, CDR2 ANQGSEA. The CDR3 consists of 13 residues. V was pared by 4 bases and J by 1 base, with 10 bases between. Written as DNA, the CDR3 is TGCAGCGTTGCCCTGGACAGGAACACTGAAGCTTTCTTT. Amino acids: CSVALDRNTEAFF.

The chain is built from TRBV5-6 and TRBJ2-7, with unresolved D. Germline V gene data show CDR1 as SGHDT and CDR2 as YYEEEE. V lost 1 base and J lost 2, with 13 bases in between. The CDR3 spans 15 residues. The CDR3 loop is CASSLYRTVTYEQYF. Here the CDR3 DNA reads TGTGCCAGCAGCTTGTATAGAACGGTTACCTACGAGCAGTACTTC.

This chain joins TRBV4-2 and TRBJ1-5, with 7 nucleotides matching TRBD1. Germline V lookup: CDR1 LGHNA, CDR2 YNFKEQ. This CDR3 spans 16 amino acids. V was clipped by 4 bases and J by 0 bases; unmatched bases: 6. In DNA, the CDR3 is TGTGCCAGCAGCCCGGGACAGACAGATAGCAATCAGCCCCAGCATTTT. It specifies CASSPGQTDSNQPQHF.

This clone turned up a few times. The V gene is TRBV9, the J gene TRBJ2-5; D might be TRBD1 or TRBD2, each matching 5 bases. The CDR3 is 14 residues long. CDR1 SGDLS and CDR2 YYNGEE come from the germline V gene. The ends were cut back, 4 bases at V and 2 bases at J, with 12 bases in the middle. The CDR3 coding sequence is TGTGCCAGCAGCTCCGGGGACGCGCAAGAGACCCAGTACTTC. Protein sequence: CASSSGDAQETQYF.

This chain joins TRBV9 and TRBJ1-1; D not certain. In germline, CDR1 is SGDLS, CDR2 YYNGEE. CDR3 length equals 14 residues. Trimming took off 0 bases at V and 4 bases at J, with 10 bases between the two ends. The CDR3 is CASSVETGGTEAFF. For the CDR3, the DNA is TGTGCCAGCAGCGTAGAAACCGGCGGCACTGAAGCTTTCTTT.

The chain recombines TRBV11-2 with TRBJ2-3, with 10 bases that match TRBD2. J lost 2 bases, V lost 6 bases, and 11 bases had no gene match. CDR1 and CDR2 (germline): SGHAT, FQNNGV. There are 17 residues in the CDR3. The CDR3 here is CASSRASLAGATDTQYF. The CDR3 DNA reads TGTGCCAGCAGTCGAGCCTCCCTAGCGGGGGCCACAGATACGCAGTATTTT.

The rearrangement uses TRBV10-3 and TRBJ2-3, with 7 bases lining up with TRBD2. Germline loops: CDR1 ENHRY, CDR2 SYGVKD. There are 15 residues in the CDR3. Germline trimming cut 10 bases from V and 3 bases from J; bases unmatched to any gene: 13. The CDR3 region is CATQSRGVGTDTQYF. CDR3 sequence (DNA): TGTGCCACCCAAAGCCGGGGGGTCGGTACAGATACGCAGTATTTT.

The V gene is TRBV4-3, the J gene TRBJ2-1; TRBD2 matches 10 bases. J lost 4 bases, V lost 1 base, and 1 base had no gene match. Germline-derived CDR1 and CDR2 are LGHNA and YSLEER. CDR3 length: 15 amino acids. The chain's CDR3 is CASSQGSGGYNEQFF. For the CDR3, the DNA is TGCGCCAGCAGCCAAGGTAGCGGGGGGTACAATGAGCAGTTCTTC.

The J gene is TRBJ2-1, the V gene TRBV5-1; no clear D gene. The CDR3 spans 15 residues. V lost 0 bases and J 5 bases, leaving 12 bases between the germline ends. Germline V gene lookup returns CDR1 SGHRS and CDR2 YFSETQ. CDR3 in DNA: TGCGCCAGCAGCTTGGACCGGGTCAACAACAATGAGCAGTTCTTC. Residues: CASSLDRVNNNEQFF.

V gene TRBV27 combines with J gene TRBJ1-1, with a weak D call TRBD1 (6 bases). The CDR3 runs 14 residues. Germline-derived CDR1 and CDR2 are MNHEY and SMNVEV (reference sequence). V gave up 5 bases and J gave up 1 base, with 11 bases separating them. The CDR3 spells CASSDIGGNTEAFF. CDR3 in DNA: TGTGCCAGCAGTGATATAGGGGGGAACACTGAAGCTTTCTTT.

This clone was seen a single time. The rearrangement joins TRBV6-1 to TRBJ2-1; TRBD2 aligns across 10 bases. V shed 4 bases and J 9 bases; nucleotides not matched to a gene: 3. The length of the CDR3 is 13 residues. Germline V gene lookup returns CDR1 MNHNS and CDR2 SASEGT. CDR3 sequence reads: CASSGRLAGEQFF. CDR3 in DNA: TGTGCCAGCAGTGGCCGACTAGCGGGTGAGCAGTTCTTC.

The chain couples TRBV7-2 to TRBJ1-1; D call uncertain. The CDR3 length is 15 residues. Germline V gene data show CDR1 as SGHTA and CDR2 as FQGNSA. Trimming left V 7 bases short and J 0 bases short, with 15 bases between. CDR3 sequence reads: CASNQDGAMNTEAFF. As DNA, the CDR3 is TGTGCCAGCAACCAGGACGGAGCCATGAACACTGAAGCTTTCTTT.

The chain couples TRBV7-2 to TRBJ1-6; D unclear. The CDR3 length is 13 residues. V shed 6 bases and J shed 6 bases, with 9 bases lying between them. Germline loops: CDR1 SGHTA, CDR2 FQGNSA. The CDR3: CASSSTPNSPLHF. CDR3 in DNA: TGTGCCAGCAGTTCAACCCCTAATTCACCCCTCCACTTT.

The chain couples TRBV2 to TRBJ2-5, with TRBD2 identical over 10 bases. V lost 4 bases and J lost 5; bases outside the gene matches: 7. Germline CDR1 and CDR2: SNHLY and FYNNEI. This CDR3 region has 15 residues. CDR3 protein: CASSGGTSVGETQYF. As DNA, the CDR3 is TGTGCCAGCAGTGGCGGGACTAGCGTAGGGGAGACCCAGTACTTC. The variable domain in full, with the rest retrieved from reference TRBV2 and TRBJ2-5, is EPEVTQTPSHQVTQMGQEVILRCVPISNHLYFYWYRQILGQKVEFLVSFYNNEISEKSEIFDDQFSVERPDGSNFTLKIRSTKLEDSAMYFCASSGGTSVGETQYFGPGTRLLVL.

The chain carries TRBV4-1 and TRBJ2-7; D gene ambiguous. Germline V gene sequence: CDR1 MGHRA, CDR2 YSYEKL. The CDR3 spans 17 residues. Trimming cost V 1 base and J 6 bases, with 22 bases left between them. As DNA, the CDR3 is TGCGCCAGCAGCCAAGTGGGTCGGAAACTGGCCTCTCGCGAGCAGTACTTC. It specifies CASSQVGRKLASREQYF.

As concerns this clone: This CDR3 is also generated by other DNA sequences in the sample. CDR3 sequence reads: CAWSFQETQYF. The CDR3 DNA is TGTGCCTGGAGCTTCCAAGAGACCCAGTACTTC. V is TRBV30 and J is TRBJ2-5; D not certain. The germline gives CDR1 GTSNPN, CDR2 SVGIG (reference sequence). Trimming removed 3 bases at V and 1 base at J, with 3 bases between. CDR3 length: 11 residues.